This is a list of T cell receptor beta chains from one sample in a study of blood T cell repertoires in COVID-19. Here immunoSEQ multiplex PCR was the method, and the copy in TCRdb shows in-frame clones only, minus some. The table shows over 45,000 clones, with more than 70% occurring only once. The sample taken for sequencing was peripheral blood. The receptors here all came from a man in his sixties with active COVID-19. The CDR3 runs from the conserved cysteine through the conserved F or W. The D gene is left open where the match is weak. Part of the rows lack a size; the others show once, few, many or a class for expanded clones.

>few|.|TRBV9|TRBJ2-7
TGTGCCAGCAGCGTTCTAGACGGGTACTACGAGCAGTACTTC
CASSVLDGYYEQYF
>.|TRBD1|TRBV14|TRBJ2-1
TGTGCCAGCAGCCAAGATTGGACAGGGATTAATGAGCAGTTCTTC
CASSQDWTGINEQFF
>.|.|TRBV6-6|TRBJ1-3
TGTGCCAGCAGTTACTCGACACCAAACTCTGGAAACACCATATATTTT
CASSYSTPNSGNTIYF
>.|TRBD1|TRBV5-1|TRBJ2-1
TGCGCCAGCAGCTTGGACAGGGGGCGCTCGGATGAGCAGTTCTTC
CASSLDRGRSDEQFF
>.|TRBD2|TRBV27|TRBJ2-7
TGTGCCAGCAGTTTAAGGACTAGCAGACCCGAGGAGCAGTACTTC
CASSLRTSRPEEQYF
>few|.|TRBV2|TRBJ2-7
TGTGCCATAACCATACTAGATTCCTACGAGCAGTACTTC
CAITILDSYEQYF
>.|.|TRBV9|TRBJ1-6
TGTGCCAGCAGCGTAGTGGCGGGAACACCCCTCCACTTT
CASSVVAGTPLHF
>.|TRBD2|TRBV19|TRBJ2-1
TGTGCCAGTAGACTTGAGACTAGCGGGATGAATGAGCAGTTCTTC
CASRLETSGMNEQFF
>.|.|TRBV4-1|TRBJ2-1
TGCGCCAGCAGCCAAGATCGAAAACAGGGATACAATGAGCAGTTCTTC
CASSQDRKQGYNEQFF
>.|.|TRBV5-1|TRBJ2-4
TGCGCCAGCAGCTTTGCGAGGGTCCTAGCCAAAAACATTCAGTACTTC
CASSFARVLAKNIQYF
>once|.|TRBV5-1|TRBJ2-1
TGCGCCAGCAGCTTGGGGAGGGGGCTGGATGAGCAGTTCTTC
CASSLGRGLDEQFF
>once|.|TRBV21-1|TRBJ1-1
TGTGCCAGCACCATGGGGGGGCCGGACACTGAAGCTTTCTTT
CASTMGGPDTEAFF
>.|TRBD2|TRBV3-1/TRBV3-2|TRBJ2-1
TGTGCCAGCAGCCAAGATTCTAGCGGGAGGGTCAATGAGCAGTTCTTC
CASSQDSSGRVNEQFF
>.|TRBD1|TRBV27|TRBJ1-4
TGTGCCAGCAGTTCCCGACAGGGGAGGGTAACAACTAATGAAAAACTGTTTTTT
CASSSRQGRVTTNEKLFF
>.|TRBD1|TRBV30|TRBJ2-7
TGTGCCTGCGTAACCGGGACAGGGGGCTCCTACGAGCAGTACTTC
CACVTGTGGSYEQYF
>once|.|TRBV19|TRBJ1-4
TGTGCCAGTAGTATACAAGGAGGGATTACTAATGAAAAACTGTTTTTT
CASSIQGGITNEKLFF
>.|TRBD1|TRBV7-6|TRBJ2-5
TGTGCCAGCAGAACTGGACAGGGGGTGGAGGAGACCCAGTACTTC
CASRTGQGVEETQYF
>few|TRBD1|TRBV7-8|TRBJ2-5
TGTGCCAGCAGCCTCCTTATCCGGGACAGGGGGCAAGAGACCCAGTACTTC
CASSLLIRDRGQETQYF